Listed here are 5 T cell receptor beta chains from one sample, sequenced in a study of blood T cells in healthy people across ages. A J-beta primer mix and a sample-barcoded 5' primer were used in a second PCR of about 7 to 12 cycles. TCRdb processed the 5' RACE reads anew with MiXCR; each CDR3 protein has one entry. The sample lists 800,000 to 950,000 distinct CDR3 sequences; 48% were seen once. Sequenced input: blood. These receptors originate from a man younger than 45 in good health.

The J gene is TRBJ2-3, the V gene TRBV15, with D possibly TRBD2 on 6 matching bases. Between the trimmed V and J ends, which lost 6 bases and 6 bases, there was a span of 13 bases. Germline CDR1 reads LNHNV; CDR2 reads YYDKDF (reference sequence). The CDR3 spans 13 residues. This CDR3 is CATRSFGSDTQYF. The CDR3 nucleotides read TGTGCCACCAGGAGCTTCGGGAGCGATACGCAGTATTTT.

This chain links TRBV5-1 with TRBJ2-1; D may match TRBD1 or TRBD2 (5 bases each). Germline-derived CDR1 and CDR2 are SGHRS and YFSETQ. V was pared by 0 bases and J by 6 bases, with 13 bases between. This CDR3 has 15 residues. CDR3 coding DNA: TGCGCCAGCAGCTTGGTCGGGGACCAACTCAATGAGCAGTTCTTC. It encodes CASSLVGDQLNEQFF.

There are a few counts of this clonotype. This chain links TRBV11-2 with TRBJ2-7; D may be TRBD2 (5 bases). Deletions cut 4 bases from V and 1 base from J, with 8 bases between. Germline V gene sequence: CDR1 SGHAT, CDR2 FQNNGV. This CDR3 is built from 13 residues. CDR3 coding DNA: TGTGCCAGCAGCTCGGACTGGTCCTACGAGCAGTACTTC. Protein: CASSSDWSYEQYF.

This clonotype was detected only a few times. The genes are TRBV25-1 and TRBJ2-6; 9 bases fit TRBD1. V gave up 8 bases and J gave up 0 bases; unmatched junction bases: 11. Germline CDR1 and CDR2: MGHDK and SYGVNS. The CDR3 contains 18 residues. CDR3: CASSLSGTGSSGANVLTF. The CDR3 region has the DNA TGTGCCAGCTCTCTGTCCGGGACAGGGAGCTCTGGGGCCAACGTCCTGACTTTC.

This clonotype was counted only a few times. The rearrangement links TRBV20-1 to TRBJ2-7, with D perhaps TRBD2 (5 bases). V was cut by 6 bases and J by 5 bases, with 20 bases left in between. CDR3 size: 14 residues. The V gene's germline CDR1 is DFQATT and CDR2 SNEGSKA (reference sequence). Written as DNA, the CDR3 is TGCAGTGCAGGTCCCGGGGATCAAACCAACGAGCAGTACTTC. Protein sequence: CSAGPGDQTNEQYF.